The clone carrying this TCR beta chain was seen repeatedly, ten times or more. What it binds is unknown. The sequence runs out 3 residues before the end of the CDR3; the remainder is reconstructed from the germline J gene. The CDR3 covers 13 residues. Germline-derived CDR1 and CDR2 are MNHNS and SASEGT. The V and J ends lost 4 bases and 1 base respectively, with 7 bases between them. These data originate in a study of T cell clonality in common variable immunodeficiency. Study-wide results and limits: Patient heterogeneity in the CVID cohort limited correlations between repertoire features and clinical complications.

The table came from immunoSEQ multiplex PCR; TCRdb's copy has only in-frame clones and leaves some out. The specimen has about 52,000 clones, none found just once. The rearrangement joins TRBV6-1 to TRBJ1-1, with a weak D call TRBD1 (6 bases). The sequence was obtained from a person aged 18 to 70 in good health. Sequencing was done on a sample of peripheral blood mononuclear cells. The CDR3 DNA, read in part, is TGTGCCAGCAGTGGGACAGCGAACACTGAA. It yields the protein CASSGTANTE. The whole CDR3 sequence is CASSGTANTEAFF.